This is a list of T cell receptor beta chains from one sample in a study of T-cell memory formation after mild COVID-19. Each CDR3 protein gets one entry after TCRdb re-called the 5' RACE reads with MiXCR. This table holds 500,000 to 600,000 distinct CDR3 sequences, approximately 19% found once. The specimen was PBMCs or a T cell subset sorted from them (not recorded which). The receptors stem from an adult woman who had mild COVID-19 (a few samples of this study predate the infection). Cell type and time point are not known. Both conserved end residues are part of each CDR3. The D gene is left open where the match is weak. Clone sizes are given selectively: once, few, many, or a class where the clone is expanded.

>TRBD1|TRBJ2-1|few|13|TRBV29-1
TGCAGCTTATCGACAGGGACCTACAATGAGCAGTTCTTC
CSLSTGTYNEQFF
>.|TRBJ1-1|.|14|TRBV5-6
TGTGCCAGCAGCTTGGCCGTCCCAGGCACTGAAGCTTTCTTT
CASSLAVPGTEAFF
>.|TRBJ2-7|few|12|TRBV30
TGTGCCTGGAGTGGCCGATCCTACGAGCAGTACTTC
CAWSGRSYEQYF
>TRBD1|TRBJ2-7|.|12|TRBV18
TGTGCCAGCTCCCCGGACAGGCGGGAGCAGTACTTC
CASSPDRREQYF
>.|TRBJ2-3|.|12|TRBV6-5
TGTGCCAGCAGTTGGGGCGGAGATACGCAGTATTTT
CASSWGGDTQYF
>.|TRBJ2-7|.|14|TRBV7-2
TGTGCCAGCAGCGCCACGGTGGAGGAGGACGAGCAGTACTTC
CASSATVEEDEQYF
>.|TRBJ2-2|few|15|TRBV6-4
TGTGCCAGCAGTGACTCGAAACAGAACACCGGGGAGCTGTTTTTT
CASSDSKQNTGELFF
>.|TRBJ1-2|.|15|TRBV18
TGTGCCAGCTCACCACCCGTGGGGACACCCTATGGCTACACCTTC
CASSPPVGTPYGYTF
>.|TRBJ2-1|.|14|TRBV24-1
TGTGCCACCAGTCAGGGGGGCTCCTACACTGAGCAGTTCTTC
CATSQGGSYTEQFF
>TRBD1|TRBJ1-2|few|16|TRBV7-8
TGTGCCAGCAGCTTAGCGAGTGGGGGACAGACCTATGGCTACACCTTC
CASSLASGGQTYGYTF
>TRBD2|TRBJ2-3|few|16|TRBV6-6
TGTGCCAGCAGTTCGAGCGGGAGGGCTAGCACAGATACGCAGTATTTT
CASSSSGRASTDTQYF
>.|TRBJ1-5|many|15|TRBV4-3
TGCGCCAGCAGCCAAGTTTACCGAGTCAAGCAGCCCCAGCATTTT
CASSQVYRVKQPQHF
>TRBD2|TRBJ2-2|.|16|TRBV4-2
TGTGCCAGCAGCCCCGAGACTAGCGCCTCCCCCGGGGAGCTGTTTTTT
CASSPETSASPGELFF
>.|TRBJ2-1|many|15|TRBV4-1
TGCGCCAGCAGCCATGGGGACCTTCGGTCCAATGAGCAGTTCTTC
CASSHGDLRSNEQFF
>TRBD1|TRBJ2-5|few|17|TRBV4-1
TGCGCCAGCAGCCAATACTGGACCGGGACAGGAGAGGAGACCCAGTACTTC
CASSQYWTGTGEETQYF
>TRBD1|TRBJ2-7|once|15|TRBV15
TGTGCCACCAGCAGGATACAGGGGGCGGTGTACGAGCAGTACTTC
CATSRIQGAVYEQYF
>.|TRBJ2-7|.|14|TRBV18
TGTGCCAGCAACTTGGGGACTTCTAGCTACGAGCAGTACTTC
CASNLGTSSYEQYF